What follows are 20 T cell receptor beta chains derived from one specimen sequenced in a study of beta chain features in type 1 diabetes. Broader study findings: The study found moderately but significantly shorter TCRB CDR3s in all four CD4+ subsets of Type 1 diabetes patients.

The study reverse transcribed the entire isolated RNA, so it sequenced expressed TCRB transcripts. Generated by immunoSEQ multiplex PCR, the TCRdb table keeps only in-frame clones and is missing some. The data show about 340,000 clones, roughly 14% seen once. Their cognate antigens are unknown. The sample consisted of naive CD4+ T cells from blood. These receptors originate from a young woman with type 1 diabetes.

This clone was detected a few times. V and J are TRBV30 and TRBJ1-5, with a possible D match to TRBD1 (5 bases). This CDR3 has 14 amino acids. Germline V lookup: CDR1 GTSNPN, CDR2 SVGIG (reference sequence). Deletions cut 2 bases from V and 2 bases from J, with 10 bases between. In DNA, the CDR3 is TGTGCCTGGAGTTCAGGGTTGCGCAATCAGCCCCAGCATTTT. Translated: CAWSSGLRNQPQHF.

This clone has only a few counts. This chain connects TRBV10-3 to TRBJ2-7; perhaps TRBD2 as D (6 bases). Looked up from germline, CDR1 is ENHRY and CDR2 is SYGVKD. The CDR3 length is 13 residues. The V end was cut by 10 bases, the J end by 5 bases, with 18 bases between. CDR3 amino acids: CATASGRDDEQYV. DNA for the CDR3: TGTGCCACCGCGAGTGGGCGGGATGACGAGCAGTACGTC.

As concerns this clone: This same CDR3 is encoded by further DNA sequences in the sample. J is TRBJ2-3 and V is TRBV9; D is undetermined. Germline values: CDR1 SGDLS, CDR2 YYNGEE. V lost 0 bases and J lost 4, with 6 bases in between. The CDR3 consists of 13 residues. The chain's CDR3 is CASSVVSADTQYF. The CDR3 DNA sequence: TGTGCCAGCAGCGTAGTATCAGCAGATACGCAGTATTTT.

This clone has a handful of counts. The chain carries TRBV28 and TRBJ2-7, with a tentative D call TRBD1 (5 bases). Trimming took off 2 bases at V and 7 bases at J, with 12 bases between the two ends. Germline loops: CDR1 MDHEN, CDR2 SYDVKM. The CDR3 runs to 13 residues. The CDR3 nucleotides read TGTGCCAGCAGTTTAGGGCAGGGCCGGGAGCAGTACTTC. Protein: CASSLGQGREQYF.

This clone was seen a handful of times. The chain is built from TRBV12-5 and TRBJ1-5, with 8 bases matching TRBD1. Germline V gives CDR1 LGHNT, CDR2 FRNRAP. With V trimmed by 6 bases and J by 5 bases, 3 bases remained unmatched. The CDR3 totals 13 residues. In DNA form, the CDR3 reads TGTGCTAGTGGGCTACAGGGGGATCAGCCCCAGCATTTT. Amino acids: CASGLQGDQPQHF.

The chain recombines TRBV4-2 with TRBJ2-1, with D tentatively TRBD2 (11 bases). CDR3 length: 21 residues. The V and J ends lost 2 bases and 8 bases respectively, with 34 bases between them. Germline V gene sequence: CDR1 LGHNA, CDR2 YNFKEQ. DNA for the CDR3: TGTGCCAGCAGCCAACAAATCCGGGACAGGGGTACTAGCGGGAGTTTCCATGAGCAGTTCTTC. Translated, it gives CASSQQIRDRGTSGSFHEQFF.

This clone has just a few counts. This chain joins TRBV15 and TRBJ2-3; 9 bases agree with TRBD2. After removal of 6 bases from V and 5 bases from J, the junction contained 3 bases not matched to a gene. Germline loops: CDR1 LNHNV, CDR2 YYDKDF (reference sequence). The CDR3 is 13 residues long. CDR3 nucleotide sequence: TGTGCCACCAGGGCGGGAGGGGGAGATACGCAGTATTTT. Its protein product is CATRAGGGDTQYF.

This clone turned up a few times. The chain combines TRBV20-1 with TRBJ1-1; D uncertain. V lost 6 bases and J lost 8, with 10 bases in between. Germline V gives CDR1 DFQATT, CDR2 SNEGSKA (reference sequence). The CDR3 sequence is 10 residues long. The CDR3 coding sequence is TGCAGTGCCACTAGCGCGGAAGCTTTCTTT. Protein product: CSATSAEAFF.

The chain couples TRBV27 to TRBJ1-5; D call uncertain. The CDR3 length is 16 residues. In germline, CDR1 is MNHEY, CDR2 SMNVEV (reference sequence). V gave up 2 bases and J gave up 1 base, with 12 bases separating them. The chain's CDR3 is CASSLIPGGSNQPQHF. The CDR3 region has the DNA TGTGCCAGCAGTTTAATACCGGGAGGGAGCAATCAGCCCCAGCATTTT.

This clone came up a few times. This chain links TRBV28 with TRBJ2-5, with 7 positions matching TRBD1. This CDR3 region has 13 residues. With 7 bases clipped from V and 4 bases from J, the junction kept 6 bases outside the gene matches. CDR1 and CDR2 (germline): MDHEN, SYDVKM. The CDR3 region is CASTPGGPETQYF. DNA of the CDR3: TGTGCCAGCACCCCAGGGGGACCAGAGACCCAGTACTTC.

There are a few counts of this clone. V is TRBV30 and J is TRBJ2-1, with D maybe TRBD2 (6 bases). From germline, CDR1 is GTSNPN and CDR2 SVGIG (reference sequence). This CDR3 spans 12 amino acids. Trimming took 3 bases from V and 9 from J, leaving 12 bases between them. CDR3 region: CAWSPTRFEQFF. In DNA, the CDR3 is TGTGCCTGGAGCCCGACTAGATTTGAGCAGTTCTTC.

The chain links TRBV29-1 to TRBJ2-3; 9 positions agree with TRBD1. From germline, CDR1 is SQVTM and CDR2 ANQGSEA. Trimming removed 6 bases from V and 5 bases from J; junction bases left unmatched: 9. CDR3 length equals 14 residues. The CDR3 loop is CSVAPGTGRDTQYF. In nucleotides, the CDR3 is TGCAGCGTCGCCCCCGGGACAGGGAGAGATACGCAGTATTTT.

The gene calls are TRBV30 and TRBJ2-3; possibly TRBD2 for D (6 bases). The CDR3 contains 18 residues. Looked up from germline, CDR1 is GTSNPN and CDR2 is SVGIG (reference sequence). V shed 4 bases and J shed 1 base, with 24 bases lying between them. In DNA, the CDR3 is TGTGCCTGGAACCCTACACGGGACTTTACTTACGGCACAGATACGCAGTATTTT. This encodes CAWNPTRDFTYGTDTQYF. The complete variable domain, with remaining parts taken from reference TRBV30 and TRBJ2-3, reads SQTIHQWPATLVQPVGSPLSLECTVEGTSNPNLYWYRQAAGRGLQLLFYSVGIGQISSEVPQNLSASRPQDRQFILSSKKLLLSDSGFYLCAWNPTRDFTYGTDTQYFGPGTRLTVL.

The chain couples TRBV18 to TRBJ2-3; tentatively, D is TRBD2 (6 bases). The CDR3 has 15 amino acids. CDR1 and CDR2 (germline): KGHSH, LQKENI. The V end lost 3 bases, the J end lost 2 bases, and 12 bases lay between the germline ends. The CDR3: CASSPTGSHTDTQYF. The DNA for the CDR3 is TGTGCCAGCTCACCCACCGGGAGCCACACAGATACGCAGTATTTT.

This clone appeared a few times. J is TRBJ2-3 and V is TRBV25-1, with D possibly matching TRBD2 (6 bases). The CDR3 is 13 residues long. V was clipped by 10 bases and J by 2 bases, with 13 bases between them. The germline gives CDR1 MGHDK, CDR2 SYGVNS. CDR3 sequence: CATAAGLTDTQYF. The CDR3 bases are TGTGCCACCGCTGCGGGACTCACAGATACGCAGTATTTT.

The J gene is TRBJ1-1, the V gene TRBV1; the DNA was not used to check the table's D call, TRBD1. TRBV1 is deemed a pseudogene. This CDR3 has 21 residues. The CDR3 spells CTSSQEWGLDRGKLGDTEAFF. The CDR3, as DNA: TGCACCAGCAGCCAAGAGTGGGGCCTTGACAGGGGTAAGCTCGGGGACACTGAAGCTTTCTTT.

The chain links TRBV7-8 to TRBJ2-7; D perhaps matches TRBD2 (5 bases). Germline CDR1 SGHVS, CDR2 FQNEAQ. V lost 5 bases and J 3 bases, leaving 32 bases between the germline ends. The CDR3 sequence is 20 residues long. The CDR3 nucleotides are TGTGCCAGCAGCACTAGGTTCCCCTTTCGGACGAATCAACAAGACTACGAGCAGTACTTC. This translates into CASSTRFPFRTNQQDYEQYF.

This clone appeared a few times. The chain uses TRBV7-2 and TRBJ2-7; 10 bases align to TRBD2. The CDR3 extends over 14 amino acids. J was trimmed by 3 bases and V by 5 bases; bases with no gene match: 4. Germline CDR1 SGHTA, CDR2 FQGNSA. As DNA, the CDR3 is TGTGCCAGCAGCCAAGCGGGAGGGGGCTACGAGCAGTACTTC. The encoded protein is CASSQAGGGYEQYF.

The V and J genes are TRBV11-2 and TRBJ1-1; no reliable D call. Germline CDR1 and CDR2: SGHAT and FQNNGV. This CDR3 spans 13 amino acids. The V gene lost 3 bases and the J gene lost 1 base, with 6 bases spanning the gap. The CDR3 nucleotides read TGTGCCAGCAGCTTCGACTGGAACACTGAAGCTTTCTTT. Encoded protein: CASSFDWNTEAFF.

This clone was observed a few times. V gene TRBV27 combines with J gene TRBJ2-1, with TRBD1 identical over 7 bases. The CDR3 covers 15 residues. Germline V gives CDR1 MNHEY, CDR2 SMNVEV (reference sequence). Germline trimming cut 8 bases from V and 4 bases from J; bases unmatched to any gene: 11. This CDR3 is CASALEGQIYNEQFF. CDR3 coding DNA: TGTGCCAGCGCCCTCGAGGGACAGATTTACAATGAGCAGTTCTTC.